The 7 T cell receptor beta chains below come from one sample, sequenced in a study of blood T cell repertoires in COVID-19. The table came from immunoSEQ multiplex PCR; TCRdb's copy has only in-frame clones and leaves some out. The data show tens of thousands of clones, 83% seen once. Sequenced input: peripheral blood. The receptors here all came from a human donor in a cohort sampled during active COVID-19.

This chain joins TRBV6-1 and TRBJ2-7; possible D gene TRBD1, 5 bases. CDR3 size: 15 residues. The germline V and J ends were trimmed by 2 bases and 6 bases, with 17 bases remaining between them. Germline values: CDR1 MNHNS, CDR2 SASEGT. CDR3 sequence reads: CASSELDTTPGEQYF. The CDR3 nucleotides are TGTGCCAGCAGTGAATTGGACACGACCCCGGGCGAGCAGTACTTC.

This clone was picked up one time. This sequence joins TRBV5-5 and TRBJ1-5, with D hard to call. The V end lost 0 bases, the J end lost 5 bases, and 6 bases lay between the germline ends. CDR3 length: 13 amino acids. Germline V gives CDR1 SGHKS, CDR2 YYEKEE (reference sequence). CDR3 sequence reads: CASSLDWYQPQHF. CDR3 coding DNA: TGTGCCAGCAGCTTGGACTGGTATCAGCCCCAGCATTTT.

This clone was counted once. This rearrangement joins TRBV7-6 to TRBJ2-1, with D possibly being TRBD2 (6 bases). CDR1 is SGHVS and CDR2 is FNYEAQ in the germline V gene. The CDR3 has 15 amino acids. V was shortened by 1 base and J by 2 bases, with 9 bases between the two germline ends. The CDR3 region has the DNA TGTGCCAGCAGCTTAGGGGACTCCACCTACAATGAGCAGTTCTTC. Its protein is CASSLGDSTYNEQFF. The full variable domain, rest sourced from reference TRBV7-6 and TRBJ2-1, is GAGVSQSPRYKVTKRGQDVALRCDPISGHVSLYWYRQALGQGPEFLTYFNYEAQQDKSGLPNDRFSAERPEGSISTLTIQRTEQRDSAMYRCASSLGDSTYNEQFFGPGTRLTVL.

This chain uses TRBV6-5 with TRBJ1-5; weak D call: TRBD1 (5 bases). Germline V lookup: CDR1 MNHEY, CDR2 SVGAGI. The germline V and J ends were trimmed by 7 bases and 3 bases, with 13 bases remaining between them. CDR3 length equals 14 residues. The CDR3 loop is CASNLGLFNQPQHF. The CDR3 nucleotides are TGTGCCAGCAACCTGGGACTGTTCAATCAGCCCCAGCATTTT.

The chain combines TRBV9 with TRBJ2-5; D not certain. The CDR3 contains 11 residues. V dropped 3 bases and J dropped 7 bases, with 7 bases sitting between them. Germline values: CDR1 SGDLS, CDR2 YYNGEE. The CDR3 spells CASSGLGTQYF. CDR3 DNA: TGTGCCAGCAGCGGACTGGGGACCCAGTACTTC.

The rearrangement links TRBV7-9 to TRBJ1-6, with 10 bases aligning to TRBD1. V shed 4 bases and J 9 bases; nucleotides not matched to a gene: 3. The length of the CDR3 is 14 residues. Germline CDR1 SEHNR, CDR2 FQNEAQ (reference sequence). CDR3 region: CASSYGQGGSPLHF. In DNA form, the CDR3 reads TGTGCCAGCAGCTACGGACAGGGGGGTTCACCCCTCCACTTT.

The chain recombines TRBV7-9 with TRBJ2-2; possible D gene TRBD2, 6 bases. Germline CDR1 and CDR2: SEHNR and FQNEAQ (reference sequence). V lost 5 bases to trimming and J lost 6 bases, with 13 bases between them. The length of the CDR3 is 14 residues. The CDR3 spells CASSVGGSAGELFF. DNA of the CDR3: TGTGCCAGCAGCGTAGGAGGGTCGGCCGGGGAGCTGTTTTTT.